Each of the 28 T cell receptor beta chains below was sequenced from the same sample in a study of cytomegalovirus exposure and HLA in healthy donors. 13 Jbeta primers and 60 Vbeta primers were used for the PCR. Using immunoSEQ multiplex PCR, the repertoire was profiled, and TCRdb retains in-frame clones only, with some absent. Seen here are about 120,000 clones, around four fifths observed once, and the top ten hold around 28%. What was sequenced was PBMCs. These receptors were taken from a man in his 60s in good health and CMV-seropositive.

The CDR3 spells CASSLTVFAFF. CDR3 nucleotide sequence: TGTGCCAGCAGCTTAACGGTTTTCGCTTTCTTT. J is TRBJ1-1 and V is TRBV7-9, with D uncertain. The germline V gene has CDR1 SEHNR and CDR2 FQNEAQ (reference sequence). V lost 2 bases to trimming and J lost 11 bases, with 9 bases between them. This CDR3 spans 11 amino acids.

The chain combines TRBV7-9 with TRBJ2-3; TRBD2 aligns across 8 bases. V dropped 7 bases and J dropped 2; count of bases not matched to a gene: 14. CDR1 and CDR2 (germline): SEHNR, FQNEAQ (reference sequence). The CDR3 is 17 amino acids. The DNA of the CDR3 is TGTGCCAGCATCCCCTGGGATAGCGGGGTTTCCACAGATACGCAGTATTTT. It translates to CASIPWDSGVSTDTQYF.

This clone was seen a few times. The chain recombines TRBV2 with TRBJ2-6, with a possible D match to TRBD2 (6 bases). The V gene lost 6 bases and the J gene lost 1 base, with 7 bases spanning the gap. Germline V gene lookup returns CDR1 SNHLY and CDR2 FYNNEI. The CDR3 length is 14 residues. The CDR3 loop reads CASSGTSGANVLTF. Here the CDR3 DNA reads TGTGCCAGCAGCGGGACTTCTGGGGCCAACGTCCTGACTTTC. The entire variable domain, with the rest obtained from reference TRBV2 and TRBJ2-6, is as follows: EPEVTQTPSHQVTQMGQEVILRCVPISNHLYFYWYRQILGQKVEFLVSFYNNEISEKSEIFDDQFSVERPDGSNFTLKIRSTKLEDSAMYFCASSGTSGANVLTFGAGSRLTVL.

This sequence joins TRBV7-9 and TRBJ1-4; D may be TRBD1 (5 bases). The CDR3 spans 15 residues. Germline V gene lookup returns CDR1 SEHNR and CDR2 FQNEAQ (reference sequence). The germline V and J ends were trimmed by 1 base and 5 bases, with 11 bases remaining between them. CDR3: CASSLGVWGNEKLFF. The CDR3 bases are TGTGCCAGCAGCTTAGGTGTGTGGGGCAATGAAAAACTGTTTTTT.

On this clone: The same CDR3 is also encoded by other DNA sequences in this sample. The CDR3 loop reads CASSPGQGIPGANVLTF. CDR3 DNA: TGCGCCAGCAGCCCTGGACAGGGGATCCCTGGGGCCAACGTCCTGACTTTC. The gene calls are TRBV5-1 and TRBJ2-6, with TRBD1 identical over 9 bases. With V trimmed by 4 bases and J by 2 bases, 7 bases remained unmatched. Per germline, CDR1 SGHRS and CDR2 YFSETQ. The CDR3 sequence is 17 residues long.

V usage is TRBV5-1 and J usage is TRBJ2-3; TRBD2 agrees at 9 bases. V was pared by 0 bases and J by 2 bases, with 1 base of the junction left unmatched. This CDR3 spans 15 amino acids. Per the germline V gene, CDR1 is SGHRS and CDR2 is YFSETQ. The CDR3 bases are TGCGCCAGCAGCTTGGGACTAGCGGTCACAGATACGCAGTATTTT. It encodes CASSLGLAVTDTQYF. Full variable domain (remainder filled in from reference TRBV5-1 and TRBJ2-3): KAGVTQTPRYLIKTRGQQVTLSCSPISGHRSVSWYQQTPGQGLQFLFEYFSETQRNKGNFPGRFSGRQFSNSRSEMNVSTLELGDSALYLCASSLGLAVTDTQYFGPGTRLTVL.

J is TRBJ2-5 and V is TRBV4-2; 10 nucleotides line up with TRBD2. Germline V lookup: CDR1 LGHNA, CDR2 YNFKEQ. The CDR3 is 16 amino acids. Trimming at V came to 0 bases and at J to 4 bases, leaving 5 bases not matched to a gene. CDR3: CASSQEEREGGETQYF. The CDR3 nucleotides are TGTGCCAGCAGCCAAGAGGAGCGGGAGGGGGGAGAGACCCAGTACTTC.

This chain links TRBV5-1 with TRBJ2-3; D possibly corresponds to TRBD1 (7 bases). The CDR3 runs to 16 residues. V lost 1 base to trimming and J lost 5 bases, with 17 bases between them. Germline CDR1 is SGHRS and CDR2 is YFSETQ. In nucleotides, the CDR3 is TGCGCCAGCAGCTTGAGGGGGCGCGTCGGGGGAGATACGCAGTATTTT. This codes for CASSLRGRVGGDTQYF.

V and J are TRBV5-4 and TRBJ1-6; 7 bases line up with TRBD1. CDR1 is SGHNT and CDR2 is YYREEE in the germline V gene (reference sequence). The CDR3 is 15 amino acids. V shed 4 bases and J 7 bases; nucleotides not matched to a gene: 8. DNA for the CDR3: TGTGCCAGCAGCATGAATCAGGACAGGAATTCACCCCTCCACTTT. Its translation is CASSMNQDRNSPLHF. The full variable domain, with the rest looked up from reference TRBV5-4 and TRBJ1-6, is ETGVTQSPTHLIKTRGQQVTLRCSSQSGHNTVSWYQQALGQGPQFIFQYYREEENGRGNFPPRFSGLQFPNYSSELNVNALELDDSALYLCASSMNQDRNSPLHFGNGTRLTVT.

The genes are TRBV2 and TRBJ2-3, with D tentatively TRBD2 (6 bases). The V end lost 6 bases, the J end lost 2 bases, and 21 bases lay between the germline ends. The CDR3 covers 17 residues. Germline V gives CDR1 SNHLY, CDR2 FYNNEI. DNA for the CDR3: TGTGCCAGCAGGGCTGAAGGGACTCCCTTGTTCACAGATACGCAGTATTTT. It encodes CASRAEGTPLFTDTQYF.

This rearrangement joins TRBV2 to TRBJ1-2; 7 bases are shared with TRBD1. Per germline, CDR1 SNHLY and CDR2 FYNNEI. The CDR3 length is 14 residues. The ends lost 4 bases at V and 4 bases at J; junction bases unmatched: 6. The chain's CDR3 is CASSGKGAGYGYTF. Written as DNA, the CDR3 is TGTGCCAGCAGTGGAAAGGGGGCAGGCTATGGCTACACCTTC.

For this clone: A junction end diverges from the germline sequence, so it may reflect a read error. The chain joins TRBV5-1 to TRBJ1-2; 7 bases match TRBD1. There are 14 residues in the CDR3. CDR1 SGHRS and CDR2 YFSETQ come from the germline V gene. CDR3 sequence reads: CASSLDRVEYVYTF. CDR3 coding DNA: TGCGCCAGCAGCCTTGACAGGGTGGAGTATGTCTACACCTTC.

The chain carries TRBV5-1 and TRBJ1-6; weak D call: TRBD1 (5 bases). The CDR3 totals 18 residues. The germline gives CDR1 SGHRS, CDR2 YFSETQ. Between the trimmed V and J ends, which lost 3 bases and 7 bases, there was a span of 23 bases. CDR3 nucleotides: TGCGCCAGCAGCTCAATGGGGGGAGCCGCATTTCGGAATTCACCCCTCCACTTT. Translation: CASSSMGGAAFRNSPLHF.

The chain couples TRBV13 to TRBJ2-3, with a possible D match to TRBD1 (6 bases). Trimming removed 1 base at V and 2 bases at J, with 10 bases between. The CDR3 spans 15 residues. Looked up from germline, CDR1 is PRHDT and CDR2 is FYEKMQ (reference sequence). Here the CDR3 DNA reads TGTGCCAGCAGCTTAGTGACAGGTGACACAGATACGCAGTATTTT. This gives the protein CASSLVTGDTDTQYF.

The chain links TRBV7-2 to TRBJ1-1; TRBD1 matches at 7 bases. From germline, CDR1 is SGHTA and CDR2 FQGNSA. The CDR3 runs 15 residues. V lost 4 bases to trimming and J lost 1 base; unmatched junction nucleotides: 6. CDR3 residues: CASSWVRQGNTEAFF. In nucleotides, the CDR3 is TGTGCCAGCAGCTGGGTGAGACAGGGGAACACTGAAGCTTTCTTT.

This chain links TRBV6-6 with TRBJ2-1, with a possible D match to TRBD2 (6 bases). The CDR3 runs 16 residues. Trimming stripped 6 bases from V and 0 bases from J, with 15 bases between. Germline values: CDR1 MNHNY, CDR2 SVGAGI (reference sequence). The CDR3 spells CASRTSGLSSYNEQFF. The DNA of the CDR3 is TGTGCCAGCAGAACAAGCGGGCTAAGCTCCTACAATGAGCAGTTCTTC.

This CDR3 is CASSWDSLSYEQYF. CDR3 in DNA: TGTGCCAGCAGCTGGGACAGCCTTTCCTACGAGCAGTACTTC. The chain employs TRBV11-2 and TRBJ2-7; 7 bases align to TRBD1. With 4 bases clipped from V and 1 base from J, the junction kept 4 bases outside the gene matches. The CDR3 is made up of 14 amino acids. Germline V gives CDR1 SGHAT, CDR2 FQNNGV.

This chain joins TRBV2 and TRBJ2-5; tentatively, D is TRBD2 (7 bases). The CDR3 runs to 14 residues. V dropped 1 base and J dropped 5 bases, with 11 bases sitting between them. The germline V gene has CDR1 SNHLY and CDR2 FYNNEI. The DNA of the CDR3 is TGTGCCAGCAGTGAAGAGGGGGGGTCGGAGACCCAGTACTTC. It translates to CASSEEGGSETQYF. The full variable domain, rest sourced from reference TRBV2 and TRBJ2-5, is EPEVTQTPSHQVTQMGQEVILRCVPISNHLYFYWYRQILGQKVEFLVSFYNNEISEKSEIFDDQFSVERPDGSNFTLKIRSTKLEDSAMYFCASSEEGGSETQYFGPGTRLLVL.

CDR3 protein: CASSLRSAGVNEQFF. CDR3 coding DNA: TGTGCCAGCAGTTTAAGGTCAGCGGGAGTCAATGAGCAGTTCTTC. The chain joins TRBV27 to TRBJ2-1; TRBD2 agrees at 8 bases. The CDR3 is made up of 15 amino acids. Germline values: CDR1 MNHEY, CDR2 SMNVEV (reference sequence). V shed 2 bases, J shed 6 bases, and the junction held 6 bases outside the gene matches.

This chain uses TRBV2 with TRBJ2-2, with 8 positions matching TRBD1. The CDR3 extends over 15 amino acids. V trimming: 6 bases; J trimming: 1 base; junction bases outside the gene matches: 4. Germline V gives CDR1 SNHLY, CDR2 FYNNEI. CDR3 amino acids: CASSLDRVNTGELFF. The CDR3 bases are TGTGCCAGCAGCTTGGACAGGGTGAACACCGGGGAGCTGTTTTTT.

The genes are TRBV9 and TRBJ2-5; possible D gene TRBD1, 5 bases. V lost 1 base and J lost 5, with 15 bases in between. This CDR3 region has 15 residues. Germline CDR1 and CDR2: SGDLS and YYNGEE. Here the CDR3 reads CASSVSSWGWETQYF. The CDR3 region has the DNA TGTGCCAGCAGCGTAAGCAGTTGGGGCTGGGAGACCCAGTACTTC.

The chain joins TRBV9 to TRBJ2-7; 9 bases are shared with TRBD1. Looked up from germline, CDR1 is SGDLS and CDR2 is YYNGEE. This CDR3 region has 15 residues. With V trimmed by 6 bases and J by 4 bases, 11 bases remained unmatched. The CDR3 DNA sequence: TGTGCCAGCAACGTCCCTGGACAGGGGTCGTACGAGCAGTACTTC. It specifies CASNVPGQGSYEQYF.

The chain employs TRBV29-1 and TRBJ2-3; D not certain. V was trimmed by 4 bases and J by 2 bases, leaving 7 bases between them. The CDR3 covers 12 residues. Germline V gene data show CDR1 as SQVTM and CDR2 as ANQGSEA. This CDR3 reads CSVASFTDTQYF. The DNA for the CDR3 is TGCAGCGTTGCGTCGTTCACAGATACGCAGTATTTT.

V usage is TRBV7-6 and J usage is TRBJ2-2, with D perhaps matching TRBD1 (6 bases). The CDR3 runs to 16 residues. The V gene lost 10 bases and the J gene lost 2 bases, with 20 bases spanning the gap. The germline gives CDR1 SGHVS, CDR2 FNYEAQ. The CDR3 bases are TGTGCCACCGGCTGGCAGGGGAGTATCAACACCGGGGAGCTGTTTTTT. Its protein is CATGWQGSINTGELFF.

V is TRBV5-5 and J is TRBJ1-1; no definite D call. The CDR3 covers 13 residues. V lost 2 bases and J 6 bases, leaving 11 bases between the germline ends. CDR1 is SGHKS and CDR2 is YYEKEE in the germline V gene (reference sequence). In DNA, the CDR3 is TGTGCCAGCAGCTTTGGAGGTATTGCTGAAGCTTTCTTT. Protein: CASSFGGIAEAFF. The complete variable domain, with remaining parts taken from reference TRBV5-5 and TRBJ1-1, reads DAGVTQSPTHLIKTRGQQVTLRCSPISGHKSVSWYQQVLGQGPQFIFQYYEKEERGRGNFPDRFSARQFPNYSSELNVNALLLGDSALYLCASSFGGIAEAFFGQGTRLTVV.

For the CDR3, the DNA is TGTGCCAGCAGCCTCACGACAGGGTGGGCCACCGGGGAGCTGTTTTTT. It is translated as CASSLTTGWATGELFF. This chain links TRBV14 with TRBJ2-2; 7 bases line up with TRBD1. V shed 4 bases, J shed 4 bases, and the junction held 9 bases outside the gene matches. Germline V lookup: CDR1 SGHDN, CDR2 FVKESK. The length of the CDR3 is 16 residues.

This clone was observed a handful of times. The chain combines TRBV15 with TRBJ2-5; D gene ambiguous. The germline V gene encodes CDR1 LNHNV and CDR2 YYDKDF (reference sequence). The CDR3 totals 13 residues. The V end lost 1 base, the J end lost 5 bases, and 8 bases lay between the germline ends. CDR3: CATSRARAETQYF. DNA of the CDR3: TGTGCCACCAGCAGAGCACGAGCGGAGACCCAGTACTTC.

J is TRBJ1-5 and V is TRBV29-1, with D uncertain. The CDR3 length is 13 residues. Germline CDR1 and CDR2: SQVTM and ANQGSEA. The ends were cut back, 6 bases at V and 6 bases at J, with 15 bases in the middle. CDR3 bases: TGCAGCGTCCTCGTGGCGGGAGGTCAGCCCCAGCATTTT. This translates into CSVLVAGGQPQHF.